This T cell receptor beta chain was captured by sequencing in a study of OX40 agonist ivuxolimab in advanced cancers. This clone has a handful of counts. Enrollment shut out patients with autoimmune disease history or systemic immunosuppression. Samples were taken at baseline and on day 1 of cycles 4 and 7. Germline CDR1 SGHDT, CDR2 YYEEEE. The CDR3 has 16 residues. V lost 4 bases to trimming and J lost 1 base; unmatched junction nucleotides: 9. Assay: immunoSEQ multiplex PCR; the TCRdb copy retains only in-frame clones and omits some. The sample includes more than 20,000 clones, over 60% of them seen just once.

The rearrangement uses TRBV5-6 and TRBJ2-3; 7 bases agree with TRBD1. The sequence derives from an adult with an advanced solid tumor such as melanoma, head and neck, liver or kidney cancer. This specimen consisted of CD4+ or CD8+ T cells sorted from blood, obtained in a trial of the OX40 agonist ivuxolimab. CDR3 region: CASSPDRVRGTDTQYF. The CDR3 coding sequence is TGTGCCAGCAGCCCCGACAGGGTACGGGGCACAGATACGCAGTATTTT.